This T cell receptor beta chain comes out of a study of CD4 T cells in relation to SARS-CoV-2 and coronaviruses. For the study at large: TCR beta CDR3s were sequenced after roughly nine-day antigen culture of PBMCs.

Germline CDR1 and CDR2: MNHEY and SVGEGT. The CDR3 is 14 amino acids. V lost 0 bases, J lost 5 bases, and 10 bases lay in between. Method: immunoSEQ multiplex PCR; TCRdb's copy keeps in-frame clones and lacks some. The sample yields roughly 30,000 clones, 74% seen once. CD4+ T cells from unexposed donors were obtained before the COVID-19 pandemic (2011-2018). CD4+ T cells were isolated from the cells after nine to eleven days of culture. On this clone itself: The target antigen is unknown.

The chain carries TRBV6-2 or TRBV6-3 and TRBJ1-1; D remains unclear. The source material was CD4+ T cells from PBMCs, cultured in vitro. The source is a human donor in good health. CDR3 region: CASSYSSGYTEAFF. The CDR3 DNA follows: TGTGCCAGCAGTTACTCGTCGGGGTATACTGAAGCTTTCTTT.